Following are 5 T cell receptor beta chains from one sample sequenced in a study of cytomegalovirus exposure and HLA in healthy donors. The PCR had 60 Vbeta and 13 Jbeta primers. The table came from immunoSEQ multiplex PCR; TCRdb's copy has only in-frame clones and leaves some out. This sample's table reports roughly 77,000 clones. The sample was PBMCs. All receptors derive from a female donor in good health and CMV-seropositive.

The CDR3 sequence: CASSSGTGLVGQYF. CDR3 DNA: TGTGCCAGCAGCTCCGGGACAGGACTAGTTGGGCAGTACTTC. This rearrangement joins TRBV5-6 to TRBJ2-7; D is possibly TRBD1 (8 bases). V lost 3 bases, J lost 9 bases, and 19 bases lay in between. Germline V gene data show CDR1 as SGHDT and CDR2 as YYEEEE. The CDR3 loop spans 14 amino acids.

The rearrangement uses TRBV7-9 and TRBJ1-2; TRBD1 agrees at 12 bases. The CDR3 has 13 amino acids. CDR1 and CDR2 (germline): SEHNR, FQNEAQ (reference sequence). V shed 4 bases and J 8 bases; nucleotides not matched to a gene: 2. The CDR3 nucleotides are TGTGCCAGCAGCTCCGGGACAGGGGGCGGCTACACCTTC. Its protein product is CASSSGTGGGYTF. Filled out from reference TRBV7-9 and TRBJ1-2, the complete variable domain reads DTGVSQNPRHKITKRGQNVTFRCDPISEHNRLYWYRQTLGQGPEFLTYFQNEAQLEKSRLLSDRFSAERPKGSFSTLEIQRTEQGDSAMYLCASSSGTGGGYTFGSGTRLTVV.

This chain joins TRBV6-6 and TRBJ2-1; 16 positions agree with TRBD2. CDR3 length: 16 amino acids. Losses at the gene ends were 6 bases for V and 9 bases for J; bases not matched to a gene: 8. Germline V gives CDR1 MNHNY, CDR2 SVGAGI (reference sequence). CDR3 region: CASRGGLAGGQGEQFF. In DNA form, the CDR3 reads TGTGCCAGCAGAGGGGGACTAGCGGGAGGGCAGGGTGAGCAGTTCTTC.

The chain links TRBV5-1 to TRBJ2-6, with 7 bases matching TRBD1. Trimming took 4 bases from V and 0 from J; bases not matched to a gene: 7. The CDR3 is 17 amino acids. Germline lookup yields CDR1 SGHRS and CDR2 YFSETQ. The CDR3 DNA reads TGCGCCAGCAGCCCCGGGACAGAGAGCTCTGGGGCCAACGTCCTGACTTTC. Translation: CASSPGTESSGANVLTF.

J is TRBJ1-5 and V is TRBV7-6; a weak D match, TRBD1 (5 bases). The length of the CDR3 is 16 residues. In germline, CDR1 is SGHVS, CDR2 FNYEAQ. The V end lost 1 base, the J end lost 0 bases, and 10 bases lay between the germline ends. The CDR3 DNA reads TGTGCCAGCAGCTTAGGGGGGGGGTATAGCAATCAGCCCCAGCATTTT. Translated, it gives CASSLGGGYSNQPQHF. Looking up the rest from reference TRBV7-6 and TRBJ1-5 gives the full variable domain: GAGVSQSPRYKVTKRGQDVALRCDPISGHVSLYWYRQALGQGPEFLTYFNYEAQQDKSGLPNDRFSAERPEGSISTLTIQRTEQRDSAMYRCASSLGGGYSNQPQHFGDGTRLSIL.